This TCR beta chain was sequenced during a study of blood T cell repertoires in COVID-19. Study at large: The United States, Italy and Spain provided the acute and convalescent COVID-19 samples. Sources were T cells, B-cell-depleted T cells, or PBMCs; the material itself was cDNA or gDNA.

Original processing methods: By means of reference gene primer amplification, nucleated cell counts were estimated. Sequencing was performed with immunoSEQ multiplex PCR; in TCRdb, only in-frame clones are kept and a portion is missing. That table furnishes V, J and clone size, whereas the DNA furnished D and trimming. The sample contains under 200,000 clones, over 60% of which appear only once. This clonotype originated in a woman aged 80 or older with acute or convalescent COVID-19. The sequenced sample was peripheral blood.

The CDR3 DNA is TGTGCCAGCAGTGGGCGGACAGGGGGTGAAAAACTGTTTTTT. This translates into CASSGRTGGEKLFF. The chain carries TRBV2 and TRBJ1-4, with 10 positions matching TRBD1. The V gene's germline CDR1 is SNHLY and CDR2 FYNNEI. This CDR3 has 14 amino acids. V trimming: 4 bases; J trimming: 7 bases; junction bases outside the gene matches: 3.